The 19 T cell receptor beta chains below all came from one sample that was sequenced in a study of blood T cell repertoires in COVID-19. Generated by immunoSEQ multiplex PCR, the TCRdb table keeps only in-frame clones and is missing some. The table has fewer than 500,000 clones, 85% to 90% seen once. The source material was peripheral blood. Receptors originate from a woman in her twenties or thirties with acute or convalescent COVID-19.

This sequence joins TRBV15 and TRBJ2-3; 9 nucleotides agree with TRBD1. J lost 4 bases, V lost 0 bases, and 5 bases had no gene match. Germline V gene lookup returns CDR1 LNHNV and CDR2 YYDKDF (reference sequence). The CDR3 has 16 residues. CDR3 protein: CATSREGQGVSDTQYF. DNA of the CDR3: TGTGCCACCAGCAGAGAGGGACAGGGTGTCTCAGATACGCAGTATTTT.

This clone was found once. The V and J genes are TRBV11-2 and TRBJ2-7; 7 bases line up with TRBD1. The CDR3 is 15 amino acids. The germline V gene has CDR1 SGHAT and CDR2 FQNNGV. Trimming took 5 bases from V and 4 from J; bases not matched to a gene: 11. This CDR3 reads CASSQPDRAPYEQYF. The CDR3 region has the DNA TGTGCCAGCAGCCAGCCCGACAGGGCCCCTTACGAGCAGTACTTC.

J is TRBJ2-5 and V is TRBV11-2, with TRBD1 as a possible D gene (6 bases). The CDR3 covers 13 residues. CDR1 is SGHAT, CDR2 FQNNGV, per germline. Trimming stripped 5 bases from V and 5 bases from J, with 12 bases between. The CDR3 is CASSPHRGETQYF. The CDR3 bases are TGTGCCAGCAGCCCGCATAGGGGGGAGACCCAGTACTTC.

The chain combines TRBV4-1 with TRBJ2-7, with D possibly matching TRBD1 (6 bases). V lost 2 bases, J lost 5 bases, and 16 bases lay in between. This CDR3 comprises 15 residues. CDR1 and CDR2 from the germline V gene are MGHRA and YSYEKL. The CDR3 DNA follows: TGCGCCAGCAGCCAAACCTCGGACAGTCCTAACGAGCAGTACTTC. Residues: CASSQTSDSPNEQYF.

This chain links TRBV5-4 with TRBJ1-2, with D tentatively TRBD1 (5 bases). This CDR3 is built from 15 residues. In germline, CDR1 is SGHNT, CDR2 YYREEE (reference sequence). The ends were cut back, 4 bases at V and 6 bases at J, with 19 bases in the middle. Here the CDR3 reads CASSPRGRAEDGYTF. The DNA of the CDR3 is TGTGCCAGCAGCCCGCGGGGCAGGGCCGAGGATGGCTACACCTTC.

This clone appeared once. The chain uses TRBV7-2 and TRBJ2-3; D gene ambiguous. Trimming left V 0 bases short and J 2 bases short, with 9 bases between. Germline V lookup: CDR1 SGHTA, CDR2 FQGNSA. The CDR3 covers 15 residues. The CDR3 DNA sequence: TGTGCCAGCAGCTTAGCTGCGCAAGTCACAGATACGCAGTATTTT. This sequence encodes CASSLAAQVTDTQYF.

CDR3 loop: CASGNPGQGNTEAFF. As DNA, the CDR3 is TGTGCTAGTGGTAATCCGGGACAGGGAAACACTGAAGCTTTCTTT. The chain employs TRBV12-5 and TRBJ1-1; 9 positions agree with TRBD1. V lost 5 bases to trimming and J lost 2 bases; unmatched junction nucleotides: 6. This CDR3 is built from 15 residues. Per germline, CDR1 LGHNT and CDR2 FRNRAP. The variable domain in full, completed from reference TRBV12-5 and TRBJ1-1, reads DARVTQTPRHKVTEMGQEVTMRCQPILGHNTVFWYRQTMMQGLELLAYFRNRAPLDDSGMPKDRFSAEMPDATLATLKIQPSEPRDSAVYFCASGNPGQGNTEAFFGQGTRLTVV.

This clone was recorded a few times. V gene TRBV28 combines with J gene TRBJ1-5; 7 positions match TRBD1. CDR1 and CDR2 (germline): MDHEN, SYDVKM. The CDR3 is 18 amino acids. Germline trimming cut 8 bases from V and 0 bases from J; bases unmatched to any gene: 16. CDR3 DNA sequence: TGTGCCAGCCTACGACAGGGAACAAGCTTAATTAGCAATCAGCCCCAGCATTTT. It translates to CASLRQGTSLISNQPQHF.

This chain joins TRBV30 and TRBJ1-2; TRBD1 aligns across 7 bases. The germline V gene has CDR1 GTSNPN and CDR2 SVGIG (reference sequence). CDR3 length: 13 residues. With 7 bases clipped from V and 7 bases from J, the junction kept 12 bases outside the gene matches. CDR3 sequence: CASRQGPHGGYTF. The CDR3 nucleotides are TGTGCCTCCCGACAGGGACCACATGGTGGCTACACCTTC.

The chain recombines TRBV24-1 with TRBJ2-2; 9 bases match TRBD2. CDR1 is KGHDR, CDR2 SFDVKD, per germline. V was pared by 7 bases and J by 4 bases, with 21 bases of the junction left unmatched. The length of the CDR3 is 20 residues. The CDR3 nucleotides are TGTGCCACCAGCAATCAACACCCGACTAGCGGCCTCTTGGGCACCGGGGAGCTGTTTTTT. The encoded protein is CATSNQHPTSGLLGTGELFF.

This chain links TRBV7-9 with TRBJ2-1; 9 positions agree with TRBD2. Trimming at V came to 3 bases and at J to 2 bases, leaving 2 bases not matched to a gene. CDR1 is SEHNR and CDR2 is FQNEAQ in the germline V gene (reference sequence). The CDR3 is 15 residues long. The CDR3 DNA reads TGTGCCAGCAGCTTCACTAGCGGGCCCTACAATGAGCAGTTCTTC. Translation gives CASSFTSGPYNEQFF.

The J gene is TRBJ1-1, the V gene TRBV10-3, with 7 bases identical to TRBD1. The trim removed 0 bases at V and 11 bases at J, leaving 12 bases unmatched. Germline-derived CDR1 and CDR2 are ENHRY and SYGVKD. CDR3 size: 15 residues. CDR3 bases: TGTGCCATCAGTGAGTCGAAACCGAGGGGGCTTACGGCTTTCTTT. It is translated as CAISESKPRGLTAFF.

The chain couples TRBV30 to TRBJ2-3; 7 nucleotides align to TRBD1. Germline V gene lookup returns CDR1 GTSNPN and CDR2 SVGIG (reference sequence). The CDR3 has 13 residues. This CDR3 is CAQGTAGSNTQYF. The CDR3 DNA follows: TGTGCACAAGGGACAGCCGGTAGTAATACGCAGTATTTT.

The rearrangement joins TRBV19 to TRBJ2-1; a possible D gene is TRBD1 (6 bases). Germline loops: CDR1 LNHDA, CDR2 SQIVND (reference sequence). CDR3 length equals 15 residues. V was shortened by 2 bases and J by 6 bases, with 14 bases between the two germline ends. The CDR3 sequence is CASSISWGRINEQFF. The CDR3 coding sequence is TGTGCCAGTAGTATATCGTGGGGGCGCATCAATGAGCAGTTCTTC.

J is TRBJ2-7 and V is TRBV11-2, with TRBD1 identical over 9 bases. Germline CDR1 and CDR2: SGHAT and FQNNGV. Unmatched junction bases numbered 7, after V lost 4 bases and J lost 3 bases. The CDR3 has 15 residues. The CDR3 coding sequence is TGTGCCAGCAGCTCAGGACAGGGGAATTTCTACGAGCAGTACTTC. Translation: CASSSGQGNFYEQYF. Filled out from reference TRBV11-2 and TRBJ2-7, the complete variable domain reads EAGVAQSPRYKIIEKRQSVAFWCNPISGHATLYWYQQILGQGPKLLIQFQNNGVVDDSQLPKDRFSAERLKGVDSTLKIQPAKLEDSAVYLCASSSGQGNFYEQYFGPGTRLTVT.

V usage is TRBV4-1 and J usage is TRBJ2-5; 9 nucleotides match TRBD2. The V and J ends lost 4 bases and 6 bases, in that order; junction bases with no gene match: 9. From germline, CDR1 is MGHRA and CDR2 YSYEKL. The CDR3 sequence is 15 residues long. The CDR3 nucleotides are TGCGCCAGCAGCCGGGAGACTAGCGGCGGAAAGACCCAGTACTTC. Protein sequence: CASSRETSGGKTQYF.

The chain combines TRBV5-4 with TRBJ1-6; D might be TRBD1 (6 bases). Germline CDR1 is SGHNT and CDR2 is YYREEE (reference sequence). CDR3 length: 14 amino acids. Deletions cut 6 bases from V and 3 bases from J, with 10 bases between. CDR3 bases: TGTGCCAGCAAGGGGGACCTCTATAATTCACCCCTCCACTTT. It yields the protein CASKGDLYNSPLHF.

The V gene is TRBV18, the J gene TRBJ1-6, with 7 bases fitting TRBD1. CDR1 and CDR2 from the germline V gene are KGHSH and LQKENI. The junction had 7 bases not matched to a gene; V was cut back by 8 bases and J by 6 bases. The CDR3 consists of 14 residues. CDR3 DNA: TGTGCCAGCACGGGGACAGCTCTTAATTCACCCCTCCACTTT. Encoded protein: CASTGTALNSPLHF.

The CDR3, as DNA: TGTGCCAGCAGTGATACGACAGGGAAAGAGACCCAGTACTTC. This gives the protein CASSDTTGKETQYF. The chain is built from TRBV28 and TRBJ2-5, with 7 positions matching TRBD1. The V segment lost 5 bases and the J segment 3 bases; nucleotides outside the gene matches: 6. This CDR3 has 14 amino acids. From germline, CDR1 is MDHEN and CDR2 SYDVKM.